The 10 T cell receptor beta chains below come from one sample, sequenced in a study of tumor-infiltrating lymphocytes in primary liver carcinoma. Germline DNA was extracted too, while blood RNA derived from unsorted whole blood. TCR beta cDNA was made from 450 to 600 ng total RNA with a constant-region primer. Construction of TCR beta libraries relied on three successive nested multiplex PCR rounds employing slightly modified ARM-PCR. A C-beta reverse primer was combined with TRBV1-TRBV30 forward primers in the first two PCR rounds, and each round had 10 cycles. MiXCR was run by TCRdb on the multiplex PCR reads, yielding one entry per CDR3 protein. Here the sample spans fewer than 350,000 distinct CDR3 sequences, 65% being singletons. Material for sequencing was peripheral blood. The receptors derive from a man in his forties or fifties with primary liver carcinoma and hepatitis B virus infection.

To note about this clonotype: One end of the junction fails to match germline, which may point to a read error. The CDR3 nucleotides are TGCATCGTGGGGCCGATAGAGACTCAGTACTTC. Encoded protein: CIVGPIETQYF. The genes are TRBV29-1 and TRBJ2-5; TRBD1 is a possible D gene (5 bases). This CDR3 is built from 11 residues. CDR1 and CDR2 from the germline V gene are SQVTM and ANQGSEA.

Concerning this clonotype itself: This likely comes from a read error, as the CDR3 has no conserved phenylalanine or tryptophan at its end. This chain uses TRBV10-3 with TRBJ2-7, with 7 bases that match TRBD2. Trimming at V came to 2 bases and at J to 1 base, leaving 5 bases not matched to a gene. This CDR3 spans 15 amino acids. CDR1 is ENHRY and CDR2 is SYGVKD in the germline V gene. CDR3 amino acids: CAISERSGDSYEQYS. CDR3 nucleotide sequence: TGTGCCATCAGTGAGAGAAGCGGGGATTCCTACGAGCAGTACTCC.

This sequence joins TRBV20-1 and TRBJ2-1; the D gene could be TRBD1 or TRBD2 (6 bases each). Germline V CDR1 and CDR2: DFQATT, SNEGSKA (reference sequence). CDR3 length equals 14 residues. The germline V and J ends were trimmed by 5 bases and 9 bases, with 20 bases remaining between them. In DNA form, the CDR3 reads TGCAGTGCTGGTTGGGGGGCCGTAAAGAGTGAGCAGTTCTTC. Translating it yields CSAGWGAVKSEQFF.

On this clonotype: A clone one base away is much larger, so this may be a read error. The gene calls are TRBV4-2 and TRBJ1-2, with D perhaps TRBD1 (6 bases). This CDR3 region has 17 residues. Germline V gene lookup returns CDR1 LGHNA and CDR2 YNFKEQ. CDR3 sequence reads: CANSQETAQGLNYGYTF. For the CDR3, the DNA is TGTGCCAACAGCCAAGAAACCGCCCAGGGGCTTAACTATGGCTACACCTTC.

There are a few counts of this clonotype. V usage is TRBV28 and J usage is TRBJ2-3; 8 bases agree with TRBD2. Germline V CDR1 and CDR2: MDHEN, SYDVKM. V was pared by 0 bases and J by 6 bases, with 2 bases of the junction left unmatched. This CDR3 is 14 amino acids long. The CDR3 sequence: CASSLWREEDTQYF. The CDR3, as DNA: TGTGCCAGCAGTTTATGGCGGGAGGAGGATACGCAGTATTTT.

The chain is built from TRBV7-9 and TRBJ1-2; tentatively, D is TRBD1 (5 bases). CDR1 is SEHNR, CDR2 FQNEAQ, per germline (reference sequence). The CDR3 sequence is 14 residues long. V was trimmed by 6 bases and J by 5 bases, leaving 16 bases between them. The CDR3 nucleotides are TGTGCCAGCAGGGGGGATGCCGAGGATTATGGCTACACCTTC. Its translation: CASRGDAEDYGYTF.

The sample holds one count of this clonotype. A clone one base away is much larger, so this may be a read error. The chain employs TRBV6-5 and TRBJ2-3, with D possibly being TRBD1 (6 bases). The germline CDR1 and CDR2 sequences are MNHEY and SVGAGI. The CDR3 is 13 amino acids. The V end was cut by 4 bases, the J end by 2 bases, with 7 bases between. The CDR3 nucleotides read TGTGCCAGCAGTTGGGGGCACACAGATACGCAGTATTTT. Translating gives CASSWGHTDTQYF.

This clonotype turned up a few times. This chain connects TRBV30 to TRBJ2-7; D is undetermined. Trimming left V 2 bases short and J 6 bases short, with 14 bases between. CDR1 is GTSNPN, CDR2 SVGIG, per germline (reference sequence). CDR3 size: 13 residues. CDR3 residues: CAWSRRLVPEQYF. The DNA of the CDR3 is TGTGCCTGGAGTAGACGACTCGTCCCCGAGCAGTACTTC.

About this clonotype itself: At one of its ends the junction is not consistent with the germline gene, which may arise from a read error. The chain uses TRBV12-3 or TRBV12-4 and TRBJ2-2, with a tentative D call TRBD2 (6 bases). CDR3 size: 13 residues. The CDR3 region is CASWGLLAGELVF. CDR3 bases: TGTGCCAGCTGGGGACTTCTCGCCGGGGAGCTGGTTTTT.

Comment on this clonotype: Its ends do not fully match the called genes, so a read error is possible. The rearrangement links TRBV11-2 to TRBJ2-5; 9 bases match TRBD1. Germline V gene lookup returns CDR1 SGHAT and CDR2 FQNNGV. The CDR3 is made up of 13 amino acids. The DNA of the CDR3 is TGTACCAGCAGCCGGACAGGGGAAGAGACCCAGTACTTC. This sequence encodes CTSSRTGEETQYF.